These T cell receptor beta chains were read from a single sample in a study of neurological immune-mediated disorders. TCRdb recomputed calls from the 5' RACE reads with MiXCR, one row per CDR3 protein. The sample lists 40,000 or so distinct CDR3 sequences, 12% to 15% seen once, with roughly 30% in the top ten. The specimen was PBMCs. These receptors came from a woman between 45 and 65 years old with HTLV-1-associated myelopathy (HAM/TSP). Both conserved end residues are part of each CDR3. D genes are given only for firm matches. Some rows have no size entry. The others give once, few or many, or a class for an expanded clone.

clone_size j_call d_call v_call cdr3_aa cdr3_nt
NA TRBJ2-5 TRBD1 TRBV6-5 CASSATGGETQYF TGTGCCAGCAGCGCAACAGGGGGGGAGACCCAGTACTTC
NA TRBJ2-5 NA TRBV7-6 CASSLNSWPSETQHF TGTGCCAGCAGCTTAAATAGCTGGCCCTCAGAGACCCAGCACTTC
many TRBJ1-1 NA TRBV29-1 CSVRGANTEAFF TGCAGCGTTAGGGGAGCGAACACTGAAGCTTTCTTT
many TRBJ2-1 NA TRBV7-2 CASSSGGHNEQFF TGTGCCAGCAGCTCGGGGGGCCACAATGAGCAGTTCTTC
many TRBJ1-6 NA TRBV12-3/TRBV12-4 CASRLPGEVNSPLHF TGTGCCAGCAGACTCCCGGGGGAGGTAAATTCACCCCTCCACTTT
many TRBJ2-5 NA TRBV12-3/TRBV12-4 CASSLLSAGETQYF TGTGCCAGCAGTTTACTCTCGGCTGGAGAGACCCAGTACTTC
many TRBJ2-2 NA TRBV12-3/TRBV12-4 CASSPQGAQKTGELFF TGTGCCAGCAGTCCACAGGGTGCACAGAAGACCGGGGAGCTGTTTTTT
many TRBJ2-1 TRBD2 TRBV20-1 CSASRRSRAGEYNEQFF TGCAGTGCTAGTCGCCGTTCTCGAGCGGGGGAATACAATGAGCAGTTCTTC
few TRBJ1-3 NA TRBV2 CASSPYRAGNTIYF TGTGCCAGCAGTCCCTACAGGGCTGGAAACACCATATATTTT
many TRBJ2-2 NA TRBV27 CASSPGVWTGELFF TGTGCCAGCAGTCCAGGGGTATGGACCGGGGAGCTGTTTTTT
many TRBJ2-4 NA TRBV6-1 CASSEVQGLGNIQYF TGTGCCAGCAGTGAAGTCCAGGGGCTGGGAAACATTCAGTACTTC
many TRBJ1-1 NA TRBV7-3 CASSFSGTGTEAFF TGTGCCAGCAGCTTTTCAGGGACGGGCACTGAAGCTTTCTTT
many TRBJ2-2 NA TRBV20-1 CSSSSRERVTGELFF TGCAGTTCCTCATCACGGGAGCGGGTGACCGGGGAGCTGTTTTTT
many TRBJ2-5 TRBD2 TRBV6-2/TRBV6-3 CASSWGLAYQETQYF TGTGCCAGCAGTTGGGGACTAGCGTACCAAGAGACCCAGTACTTC
many TRBJ2-3 NA TRBV7-2 CASNLGWDTQYF TGTGCCAGCAACTTAGGGTGGGATACGCAGTATTTT
many TRBJ1-6 NA TRBV5-1 CASSFGSGDKGSPLHF TGCGCCAGCAGCTTTGGTTCGGGGGATAAGGGATCACCCCTCCACTTT
many TRBJ2-4 NA TRBV28 CASNSQANIQYF TGTGCCAGCAATTCCCAGGCAAACATTCAGTACTTC